The 9 T cell receptor beta chains below come from one sample, sequenced in a study of T cell changes during pregnancy in multiple sclerosis. The assay was immunoSEQ multiplex PCR, and TCRdb's table has in-frame clones only and misses some. The sample has around 95,000 clones; 94% are singletons. The source was peripheral blood, collected after pregnancy. The receptors originated from a female donor in good health, enrolled as a control in a pregnancy study.

V usage is TRBV25-1 and J usage is TRBJ1-1; TRBD1 is a possible D gene (5 bases). This CDR3 is 15 amino acids long. CDR1 is MGHDK and CDR2 is SYGVNS in the germline V gene. V lost 6 bases and J lost 4, with 18 bases in between. Written as DNA, the CDR3 is TGTGCCAGCAGGGACATGGGACGGGGAGGCACTGAAGCTTTCTTT. Protein product: CASRDMGRGGTEAFF.

This clone was counted once. The chain employs TRBV6-1 and TRBJ1-1; possible D gene TRBD1, 5 bases. The length of the CDR3 is 15 residues. CDR1 MNHNS and CDR2 SASEGT come from the germline V gene. Trimming removed 6 bases at V and 1 base at J, with 15 bases between. This CDR3 is CASRENTGWNTEAFF. CDR3 bases: TGTGCCAGCAGGGAAAATACAGGATGGAACACTGAAGCTTTCTTT.

This chain links TRBV6-5 with TRBJ2-7; D call uncertain. This CDR3 has 13 amino acids. V was pared by 2 bases and J by 2 bases, with 7 bases between. The V gene's germline CDR1 is MNHEY and CDR2 SVGAGI. CDR3 sequence reads: CASSYGRTYEQYF. The CDR3 DNA is TGTGCCAGCAGTTACGGCCGTACCTACGAGCAGTACTTC.

The rearrangement joins TRBV27 to TRBJ2-7; possibly TRBD2 for D (6 bases). With 2 bases removed from V and 2 bases from J, the gap between germline ends came to 10 bases. Germline V gene data show CDR1 as MNHEY and CDR2 as SMNVEV (reference sequence). The CDR3 is made up of 14 amino acids. The CDR3 sequence: CASSLPGLPYEQYF. In nucleotides, the CDR3 is TGTGCCAGCAGTTTACCGGGACTGCCCTACGAGCAGTACTTC.

The chain employs TRBV2 and TRBJ1-2, with 7 bases lining up with TRBD1. Per germline, CDR1 SNHLY and CDR2 FYNNEI. This CDR3 has 14 amino acids. The junction had 11 bases not matched to a gene; V was cut back by 10 bases and J by 3 bases. The CDR3 loop is CAISAGQGDYGYTF. In DNA, the CDR3 is TGTGCCATCAGCGCAGGTCAGGGGGACTATGGCTACACCTTC.

V and J are TRBV10-3 and TRBJ2-7; D is undetermined. The CDR3 has 13 amino acids. Trimming left V 2 bases short and J 1 base short, with 6 bases between. Per germline, CDR1 ENHRY and CDR2 SYGVKD. CDR3 sequence: CAISEQASYEQYF. As DNA, the CDR3 is TGTGCCATCAGTGAGCAGGCATCCTACGAGCAGTACTTC.

This clone was detected only a few times. The chain recombines TRBV7-2 with TRBJ1-1; 8 bases map to TRBD1. The CDR3 is made up of 15 amino acids. The ends lost 5 bases at V and 1 base at J; junction bases unmatched: 6. CDR1 is SGHTA and CDR2 is FQGNSA in the germline V gene. CDR3 protein: CASSPGQGTNTEAFF. CDR3 in DNA: TGTGCCAGCAGCCCTGGACAGGGTACGAACACTGAAGCTTTCTTT.

The chain links TRBV5-1 to TRBJ2-5, with TRBD1 matching 9 bases. The CDR3 spans 15 residues. V shed 0 bases, J shed 4 bases, and the junction held 4 bases outside the gene matches. Germline V gives CDR1 SGHRS, CDR2 YFSETQ. This CDR3 reads CASSLVGTGLETQYF. DNA for the CDR3: TGCGCCAGCAGCTTGGTGGGGACAGGGTTAGAGACCCAGTACTTC.

This clone has just one count. The genes are TRBV19 and TRBJ1-5; 7 nucleotides match TRBD1. The CDR3 spans 15 residues. The V gene end was trimmed by 1 base and the J gene end by 5 bases; junction bases not matched to a gene: 5. Germline CDR1 and CDR2: LNHDA and SQIVND (reference sequence). The CDR3 is CASSIARGGYQPQHF. As DNA, the CDR3 is TGTGCCAGTAGTATAGCCCGAGGGGGCTATCAGCCCCAGCATTTT.